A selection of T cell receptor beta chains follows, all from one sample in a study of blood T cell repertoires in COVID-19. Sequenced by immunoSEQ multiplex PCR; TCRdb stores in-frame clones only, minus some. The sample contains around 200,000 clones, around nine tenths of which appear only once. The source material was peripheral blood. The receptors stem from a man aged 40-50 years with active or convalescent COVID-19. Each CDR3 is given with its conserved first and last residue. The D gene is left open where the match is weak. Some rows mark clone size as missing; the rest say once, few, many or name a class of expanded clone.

CATSTGQRETQYF	TGTGCCACCAGCACTGGACAGCGAGAGACCCAGTACTTC	TRBJ2-5	.	.	TRBV15
CAWSRFSFGFLGAKNIQYF	TGTGCCTGGAGTAGGTTCAGTTTTGGGTTCCTCGGGGCCAAAAACATTCAGTACTTC	TRBJ2-4	.	.	TRBV30
CASSLASGNEKLFF	TGTGCCAGCAGCTTAGCTTCCGGGAATGAAAAACTGTTTTTT	TRBJ1-4	.	.	TRBV11-2
CASAGQGSITGELFF	TGCGCCAGCGCAGGACAGGGGTCGATCACCGGGGAGCTGTTTTTT	TRBJ2-2	TRBD1	.	TRBV5-1
CASSTISGTGFQPQHF	TGTGCCAGCAGTACGATCTCCGGGACAGGGTTTCAGCCCCAGCATTTT	TRBJ1-5	TRBD1	once	TRBV28
CASSHPLSGRGTEAFF	TGTGCCAGCAGCCACCCTCTTTCCGGGAGGGGCACTGAAGCTTTCTTT	TRBJ1-1	.	.	TRBV7-9
CASSLGHGQGNEKLFF	TGTGCCAGCAGCTTGGGGCATGGACAGGGGAATGAAAAACTGTTTTTT	TRBJ1-4	TRBD1	.	TRBV7-9
CASSLNPIHEQYF	TGCGCCAGCAGCTTGAATCCCATTCACGAGCAGTACTTC	TRBJ2-7	.	.	TRBV5-1
CASSDRGHNQPQHF	TGTGCCAGCAGTGACAGGGGGCACAATCAGCCCCAGCATTTT	TRBJ1-5	TRBD1	.	TRBV6-1
CASSLAVLMNTGELFF	TGTGCCAGCAGCTTGGCGGTCCTGATGAACACCGGGGAGCTGTTTTTT	TRBJ2-2	.	.	TRBV5-5
CASSVEHQGGEQFF	TGTGCCAGCAGCGTAGAGCATCAGGGGGGTGAGCAGTTCTTC	TRBJ2-1	.	.	TRBV9
CASSLSRVGYEQYF	TGTGCCAGCAGCTTGAGTCGGGTGGGCTACGAGCAGTACTTC	TRBJ2-7	.	.	TRBV7-2
CAWSNVDEQFF	TGTGCCTGGAGTAATGTCGATGAGCAGTTCTTC	TRBJ2-1	.	once	TRBV30
CASGSQLAVSYEQYF	TGTGCCAGCGGCTCGCAACTAGCGGTTTCCTACGAGCAGTACTTC	TRBJ2-7	TRBD2	.	TRBV6-5
CASSPGGGGGNTEAFF	TGCGCCAGCAGCCCAGGAGGGGGCGGCGGCAACACTGAAGCTTTCTTT	TRBJ1-1	TRBD1	few	TRBV5-1
CSASRKGGRVAEAFF	TGCAGTGCTAGTCGGAAAGGAGGTCGGGTAGCTGAAGCTTTCTTT	TRBJ1-1	.	.	TRBV20-1
CASSLGNGNTEAFF	TGCGCCAGCAGCTTGGGTAACGGGAACACTGAAGCTTTCTTT	TRBJ1-1	.	few	TRBV5-1
CASSLSPRGTKGYTF	TGTGCCAGCAGTTTATCCCCCAGGGGAACGAAAGGCTACACCTTC	TRBJ1-2	.	.	TRBV28
CASSPQLRETQYF	TGTGCCAGCAGTCCCCAACTGCGAGAGACCCAGTACTTC	TRBJ2-5	.	.	TRBV28
CASSATPVGPQHF	TGTGCCAGCAGCGCGACACCCGTGGGGCCCCAGCATTTT	TRBJ1-5	.	.	TRBV14
CASSLIGGTDTQYF	TGTGCCAGCAGCTTAATCGGGGGGACAGATACGCAGTATTTT	TRBJ2-3	TRBD2	.	TRBV11-2
CTSSQEGHYNEQFF	TGCACCAGCAGCCAAGAGGGGCATTACAATGAGCAGTTCTTC	TRBJ2-1	.	.	TRBV1
CASSFGTSGVYNEQFF	TGTGCCAGCAGCTTCGGGACTAGCGGGGTTTACAATGAGCAGTTCTTC	TRBJ2-1	TRBD2	.	TRBV7-6
CASSQVTGETEAFF	TGTGCCAGCAGCCAAGTTACGGGAGAGACTGAAGCTTTCTTT	TRBJ1-1	.	.	TRBV3-1/TRBV3-2
CASSPGTSGGIGTGELFF	TGTGCCAGCAGTCCCGGGACTAGCGGGGGGATTGGCACCGGGGAGCTGTTTTTT	TRBJ2-2	TRBD2	.	TRBV6-2/TRBV6-3
CASSPGGVAGVVDTQYF	TGTGCCAGCAGCCCCGGGGGGGTAGCGGGGGTGGTAGATACGCAGTATTTT	TRBJ2-3	TRBD2	once	TRBV28
CASSVQGDEKLFF	TGTGCCAGTAGTGTCCAGGGGGATGAAAAACTGTTTTTT	TRBJ1-4	TRBD1	.	TRBV19
CASSEIPTGGYEQYF	TGTGCCAGCAGTGAAATTCCGACAGGGGGCTACGAGCAGTACTTC	TRBJ2-7	TRBD1	.	TRBV6-1
CASSMMGGSDTQYF	TGTGCCAGTAGTATGATGGGGGGTTCAGATACGCAGTATTTT	TRBJ2-3	.	.	TRBV19
CASSFYAGGSEKLFF	TGTGCCAGCAGTTTTTATGCAGGGGGCAGCGAAAAACTGTTTTTT	TRBJ1-4	TRBD1	few	TRBV28
CASSLATGGEAFF	TGCGCCAGCAGCTTGGCCACGGGGGGAGAAGCTTTCTTT	TRBJ1-1	.	.	TRBV5-1
CASSLQGVPNEKLFF	TGCGCCAGCAGTTTGCAAGGGGTCCCTAATGAAAAACTGTTTTTT	TRBJ1-4	.	.	TRBV5-1
CASSHRQGIAGELFF	TGCGCCAGCAGCCATAGACAGGGTATCGCCGGGGAGCTGTTTTTT	TRBJ2-2	TRBD1	few	TRBV4-1
CASSLDAGTEAFF	TGTGCCAGCAGCTTAGATGCGGGGACTGAAGCTTTCTTT	TRBJ1-1	.	few	TRBV7-2
CSASKAREKLFF	TGCAGTGCTAGTAAAGCGAGAGAAAAACTGTTTTTT	TRBJ1-4	.	.	TRBV20-1
CASSPAGAEQYF	TGTGCCAGCTCCCCCGCGGGGGCCGAGCAGTACTTC	TRBJ2-7	.	.	TRBV12-3/TRBV12-4